These 20 T cell receptor beta chains share one sample of origin, sequenced in a study of blood T cell repertoires in COVID-19. Some clones are missing from TCRdb's copy, which holds only in-frame ones; the method was immunoSEQ multiplex PCR. This table has 400,000 or so clones, roughly 90% appearing once. The sequencing input was peripheral blood. The receptors were gathered from a man aged 18 to 29 with COVID-19, enrolled during active disease.

This chain joins TRBV7-7 and TRBJ2-2; TRBD2 matches 10 bases. Per the germline V gene, CDR1 is SSHAT and CDR2 is FNYEAQ (reference sequence). This CDR3 is built from 15 residues. V shed 5 bases, J shed 5 bases, and the junction held 5 bases outside the gene matches. As DNA, the CDR3 is TGTGCCAGCAGCCCTGATAGCGGGGGGACCGGGGAGCTGTTTTTT. Amino acids: CASSPDSGGTGELFF.

This sequence joins TRBV13 and TRBJ2-2; D remains unclear. CDR1 is PRHDT, CDR2 FYEKMQ, per germline (reference sequence). The V end lost 2 bases, the J end lost 4 bases, and 5 bases lay between the germline ends. This CDR3 comprises 13 residues. CDR3 protein: CASSLSITGELFF. In DNA form, the CDR3 reads TGTGCCAGCAGCTTATCCATCACCGGGGAGCTGTTTTTT.

The rearrangement joins TRBV12-3 or TRBV12-4 to TRBJ2-7; the D gene is possibly TRBD2 (5 bases). This CDR3 is 13 amino acids long. Trimming took 3 bases from V and 4 from J, leaving 10 bases between them. CDR3 nucleotides: TGTGCCAGCAGTTTTGACACGGGGTACGAGCAGTACTTC. It translates to CASSFDTGYEQYF.

The rearrangement links TRBV4-1 to TRBJ1-4; no definite D call. Trimming stripped 4 bases from V and 0 bases from J, with 6 bases between. CDR1 is MGHRA and CDR2 is YSYEKL in the germline V gene. The CDR3 consists of 14 residues. In nucleotides, the CDR3 is TGCGCCAGCAGCCCGGGAGCAACTAATGAAAAACTGTTTTTT. Translated, it gives CASSPGATNEKLFF.

V and J are TRBV7-3 and TRBJ2-3; weak D call: TRBD2 (6 bases). The CDR3 has 15 residues. The V gene's germline CDR1 is SGHTA and CDR2 FQGTGA. Trimming stripped 2 bases from V and 5 bases from J, with 14 bases between. CDR3 sequence: CASSLSPGDGDTQYF. The DNA for the CDR3 is TGTGCCAGCAGCTTATCGCCGGGGGACGGAGATACGCAGTATTTT.

The chain combines TRBV5-4 with TRBJ2-5; a weak D match, TRBD1 (6 bases). Germline CDR1 SGHNT, CDR2 YYREEE (reference sequence). Trimming removed 2 bases at V and 2 bases at J, with 7 bases between. The CDR3 spans 13 residues. The CDR3 sequence: CASSFGQQETQYF. The CDR3 DNA sequence: TGTGCCAGCAGCTTTGGACAGCAAGAGACCCAGTACTTC.

V usage is TRBV19 and J usage is TRBJ2-5; 10 bases map to TRBD2. Germline values: CDR1 LNHDA, CDR2 SQIVND (reference sequence). Trimming at V came to 5 bases and at J to 5 bases, leaving 8 bases not matched to a gene. This CDR3 is 15 amino acids long. The CDR3 here is CASSPRLAGGETQYF. DNA of the CDR3: TGTGCCAGTAGTCCGCGACTAGCGGGTGGGGAGACCCAGTACTTC.

At least ten counts were recorded for this clone. The rearrangement uses TRBV28 and TRBJ2-3; 8 bases line up with TRBD2. The CDR3 covers 15 residues. CDR1 is MDHEN and CDR2 is SYDVKM in the germline V gene. Trimming removed 3 bases from V and 1 base from J; junction bases left unmatched: 3. The CDR3 protein is CASSLTGGGTDTQYF. In DNA form, the CDR3 reads TGTGCCAGCAGTTTGACGGGAGGGGGCACAGATACGCAGTATTTT.

This clone was seen many times. The chain employs TRBV7-8 and TRBJ2-6, with TRBD2 matching 10 bases. Germline V gene sequence: CDR1 SGHVS, CDR2 FQNEAQ. The length of the CDR3 is 20 residues. J gave up 1 base and V 5 bases, and 14 bases lay outside the gene matches. The CDR3 sequence is CASSPDRGLADYSGANVLTF. In nucleotides, the CDR3 is TGTGCCAGCAGCCCGGACCGTGGACTAGCGGATTATTCTGGGGCCAACGTCCTGACTTTC.

This sequence joins TRBV7-7 and TRBJ2-1; D possibly corresponds to TRBD1 (5 bases). Germline CDR1 and CDR2: SSHAT and FNYEAQ (reference sequence). V lost 0 bases, J lost 7 bases, and 7 bases lay in between. The CDR3 spans 13 residues. The chain's CDR3 is CASSLAAGNEQFF. In DNA, the CDR3 is TGTGCCAGCAGCTTAGCGGCAGGGAATGAGCAGTTCTTC.

The chain combines TRBV6-5 with TRBJ1-4, with D maybe TRBD1 (5 bases). Germline loops: CDR1 MNHEY, CDR2 SVGAGI. V was trimmed by 7 bases and J by 8 bases, leaving 17 bases between them. The CDR3 has 14 residues. CDR3 sequence (DNA): TGTGCCAGCACCCTAGGGGCGGCCGGAGAAAAACTGTTTTTT. This codes for CASTLGAAGEKLFF.

This chain joins TRBV24-1 and TRBJ1-6; D perhaps matches TRBD1 (5 bases). The CDR3 has 12 residues. Germline V CDR1 and CDR2: KGHDR, SFDVKD. Deletions cut 12 bases from V and 10 bases from J, with 15 bases between. The CDR3 nucleotides read TGTGCCCCTCAGGGAAATAGCTCACCCCTCCACTTT. It translates to CAPQGNSSPLHF.

The chain has TRBV15 and TRBJ1-5; D remains ambiguous. V lost 1 base to trimming and J lost 5 bases, with 9 bases between them. This CDR3 contains 14 residues. Germline lookup yields CDR1 LNHNV and CDR2 YYDKDF (reference sequence). CDR3 protein: CATSRGRLDQPQHF. The CDR3 bases are TGTGCCACCAGCAGAGGTCGCTTAGATCAGCCCCAGCATTTT.

Concerning this clone: In the same sample, other DNA sequences code for this CDR3. V gene TRBV27 combines with J gene TRBJ2-1; TRBD2 matches 10 bases. J gave up 4 bases and V 6 bases, and 6 bases lay outside the gene matches. Germline V gene data show CDR1 as MNHEY and CDR2 as SMNVEV (reference sequence). The CDR3 has 15 residues. CDR3 nucleotide sequence: TGTGCCAGCAGCTCTAGCGGGAGAAGGTACAATGAGCAGTTCTTC. Its protein is CASSSSGRRYNEQFF.

The V call is TRBV5-1, the J call TRBJ2-5, with TRBD2 matching over 11 bases. Per germline, CDR1 SGHRS and CDR2 YFSETQ. This CDR3 has 18 residues. Germline trimming cut 5 bases from V and 0 bases from J; bases unmatched to any gene: 12. CDR3 DNA sequence: TGCGCCAGCAGTTTAGCGGGGGGGCCTGGCTCCTACCAAGAGACCCAGTACTTC. This gives the protein CASSLAGGPGSYQETQYF.

The chain is built from TRBV6-5 and TRBJ1-2; 10 nucleotides align to TRBD1. V shed 5 bases and J 5 bases; nucleotides not matched to a gene: 2. This CDR3 contains 13 residues. Germline assignment: CDR1 MNHEY and CDR2 SVGAGI. CDR3 region: CASSTDRGYGYTF. In DNA, the CDR3 is TGTGCCAGCAGTACGGACAGGGGGTATGGCTACACCTTC.

The chain couples TRBV20-1 to TRBJ2-2, with unresolved D. The CDR3 totals 11 residues. V dropped 7 bases and J dropped 7 bases, with 10 bases sitting between them. Germline V gene sequence: CDR1 DFQATT, CDR2 SNEGSKA (reference sequence). This chain's CDR3 is CSDRTGGELFF. CDR3 bases: TGCAGTGACCGAACCGGCGGGGAGCTGTTTTTT.

Only one count was recorded for this clone. The chain combines TRBV13 with TRBJ2-2, with 7 bases identical to TRBD1. The germline CDR1 and CDR2 sequences are PRHDT and FYEKMQ (reference sequence). The CDR3 is 18 amino acids. The ends lost 4 bases at V and 0 bases at J; junction bases unmatched: 11. The CDR3 DNA follows: TGTGCCAGCAGCTACAGGGGAGTCCCGCCAGCGAACACCGGGGAGCTGTTTTTT. Translating it yields CASSYRGVPPANTGELFF.

The chain joins TRBV6-5 to TRBJ1-2; possible D gene TRBD1, 5 bases. Germline CDR1 and CDR2: MNHEY and SVGAGI. Trimming took 5 bases from V and 4 from J, leaving 11 bases between them. There are 13 residues in the CDR3. Here the CDR3 DNA reads TGTGCCAGCAGTCTCCGACAGTCCTATGGCTACACCTTC. Residues: CASSLRQSYGYTF.

The gene calls are TRBV5-1 and TRBJ2-3; no reliable D call. The ends were cut back, 0 bases at V and 1 base at J, with 6 bases in the middle. The CDR3 runs 14 residues. The V gene's germline CDR1 is SGHRS and CDR2 YFSETQ. The CDR3 here is CASSLGLGTDTQYF. The CDR3 region has the DNA TGCGCCAGCAGCTTGGGACTTGGCACAGATACGCAGTATTTT.